Listed below are T cell receptor beta chains from one sample, sequenced in a study of T cell responses to AZD1222 COVID-19 vaccine. The method was immunoSEQ multiplex PCR; TCRdb's version includes in-frame clones alone and lacks a portion of them. The sample lists 140,000 to 150,000 clones; 80% to 90% were seen once. The sample was peripheral blood, taken on day 0 of AZD1222 vaccination. These receptors all come from an adult in good health. Each CDR3 is given with its conserved first and last residue. The D gene is left open where the match is weak. Size is omitted from some rows. Given values are once, few, many or a class for expanded clones.

D,size,V,J,DNA,CDR3
TRBD1,-,TRBV9,TRBJ2-1,TGTGCCAGCAGCCGGGGGACAGGGGCTAACAATGAGCAGTTCTTC,CASSRGTGANNEQFF
TRBD2,-,TRBV5-6,TRBJ2-1,TGTGCCAGCAGCCGTGGACTAGCGGGAGGGTTTGGCAATGAGCAGTTCTTC,CASSRGLAGGFGNEQFF
-,-,TRBV30,TRBJ2-4,TGTGCCTGGAGTGCCCCACTGAGTACGGTGAACATTCAGTACTTC,CAWSAPLSTVNIQYF
TRBD1,-,TRBV6-2/TRBV6-3,TRBJ2-3,TGTGCCAGCAGTTACGGGGGGACAGGGGTGGCAGATACGCAGTATTTT,CASSYGGTGVADTQYF
-,once,TRBV7-8,TRBJ1-2,TGTGCCAGCAGCTTAGCGCGACAGCCACTAACCTTC,CASSLARQPLTF
TRBD2,-,TRBV28,TRBJ2-1,TGTGCCAGCAGTACGCTAGCGGGAGGGCTTTCTGGTGAGCAGTTCTTC,CASSTLAGGLSGEQFF
-,-,TRBV30,TRBJ1-6,TGTGCCTGGAACGGGGGTTTTAGTTCACCCCTCCACTTT,CAWNGGFSSPLHF
TRBD2,-,TRBV19,TRBJ2-1,TGTGCCAGTAGGGGAGCGGGAGGCTCCTACAATGAGCAGTTCTTC,CASRGAGGSYNEQFF
TRBD2,once,TRBV7-8,TRBJ2-1,TGTGCCAGCAGCTTACGGCTAGCGGGAGTCAGTGGTGAGCAGTTCTTC,CASSLRLAGVSGEQFF
-,-,TRBV5-1,TRBJ1-2,TGCGCCAGCAGCTTGAGGGGTGACTATGGCTACACCTTC,CASSLRGDYGYTF
-,-,TRBV3-1/TRBV3-2,TRBJ1-5,TGTGCCAGCAGCCAAGGGAGGAATCAGCCCCAGCATTTT,CASSQGRNQPQHF
-,-,TRBV12-3/TRBV12-4,TRBJ2-5,TGTGCCAGCAGTTTATTAGGCATTGAGACCCAGTACTTC,CASSLLGIETQYF
TRBD1,-,TRBV5-1,TRBJ1-5,TGCGCCAGCAGCTTGACAGGGGGCAATCAGCCCCAGCATTTT,CASSLTGGNQPQHF
TRBD1,-,TRBV5-6,TRBJ1-1,TGTGCCAGCACCAAACCCGGCCCCAGGGGGCTTGACACTGAAGCTTTCTTT,CASTKPGPRGLDTEAFF
-,once,TRBV6-5,TRBJ1-2,TGTGCCAGCCTCCCCCGGGGGGTTGCAAGCTATGGCTACACCTTC,CASLPRGVASYGYTF
TRBD1,-,TRBV19,TRBJ2-7,TGTGCCAGTAGTTGGGGGACAGGGGGCTCCGAGCAGTACTTC,CASSWGTGGSEQYF
-,few,TRBV2,TRBJ2-1,TGTGCCAGCTCCCGGGACACTTTAAATGAGCAGTTCTTC,CASSRDTLNEQFF
TRBD2,few,TRBV6-5,TRBJ2-7,TGTGCCAGCAGCCCGACTAGCGGGACCCTGGAGCAGTACTTC,CASSPTSGTLEQYF
TRBD1,-,TRBV27,TRBJ1-5,TGTGCCAGCAGTTTACGACAGGGGAGGTTGAGCAATCAGCCCCAGCATTTT,CASSLRQGRLSNQPQHF
-,-,TRBV24-1,TRBJ2-2,TGTGCCACCAGTGATTCCGGGGAGCTGTTTTTT,CATSDSGELFF
-,-,TRBV21-1,TRBJ1-3,TGTGCCAGCAGGCCTGGGACCGAGGTATCAAACACCATATATTTT,CASRPGTEVSNTIYF
-,-,TRBV28,TRBJ2-7,TGTGCCAGCAGGACTAGTCCCTACGAGCAGTACTTC,CASRTSPYEQYF
TRBD1,-,TRBV9,TRBJ2-7,TGTGCCAGCAGCCCCCGGGACAGGGTATATCGCGCCTACGAGCAGTACTTC,CASSPRDRVYRAYEQYF
-,-,TRBV21-1,TRBJ1-5,TGTGCCAGGGATTTCGGGGGTTGCAATCAGCCCCAGCATTTT,CARDFGGCNQPQHF
TRBD1,-,TRBV27,TRBJ2-1,TGTGCCAGCAGTTTCCTCCGGTGGGACAGGGGTTCGGGTGAGCAGTTCTTC,CASSFLRWDRGSGEQFF
TRBD1,-,TRBV4-1,TRBJ1-2,TGCGCCAGCAGCCGGGACAGCTATGGCTACACCTTC,CASSRDSYGYTF
TRBD1,-,TRBV9,TRBJ1-5,TGTGCCAGCAGCGTAGACGGACAGGCAAATCAGCCCCAGCATTTT,CASSVDGQANQPQHF
-,-,TRBV7-5,TRBJ1-5,TGTGTCAGAAGCTTAGTCGTTCCCCGGGACAGGGAGATAGAAAAGGTTTTTTGCAATCAGCCCCAGCATTTT,CVRSLVVPRDREIEKVFCNQPQHF
TRBD1,once,TRBV6-5,TRBJ1-2,TGTGCCAGCGGGAGGACAGGGGGCGTCTATGGCTACACCTTC,CASGRTGGVYGYTF
-,-,TRBV28,TRBJ2-3,TGTGCCACCCACACGGGTCAAGATACGCAGTATTTT,CATHTGQDTQYF
-,-,TRBV10-3,TRBJ2-5,TGTGCCATCAGGCCGGTACTTTCCGAGACCCAGTACTTC,CAIRPVLSETQYF
-,-,TRBV5-1,TRBJ2-7,TGCGCCAGCAGCCCCGGGGGTGGGGCCTACGAGCAGTACTTC,CASSPGGGAYEQYF
-,-,TRBV18,TRBJ2-5,TGTGCCAGCTCACCCCAGGGAAGGATGGGAGAGACCCAGTACTTC,CASSPQGRMGETQYF
-,-,TRBV6-8,TRBJ2-2,TGTGCCAGCAGTTACTCAGTTTTCACAGCTTACACCGGGGAGCTGTTTTTT,CASSYSVFTAYTGELFF
TRBD1,-,TRBV5-1,TRBJ1-4,TGCGCCAGCAGCCCGGCCGGGACAGATAATGAAAAACTGTTTTTT,CASSPAGTDNEKLFF
-,-,TRBV7-2,TRBJ1-2,TGTGCCAGCAGCCCCCAAACAGGGATTAGTGGCTACACCTTC,CASSPQTGISGYTF
-,-,TRBV19,TRBJ1-4,TGTGCCAGCGGGACGAGAGGGGAAAAACTGTTTTTT,CASGTRGEKLFF
-,-,TRBV19,TRBJ2-1,TGTGCCAGTACCGCCACCTCCGGGACACCCACCCGGTACCCGGGGTTCTTC,CASTATSGTPTRYPGFF
-,-,TRBV6-5,TRBJ1-3,TGTGCCGCGAGGGCGGCCCTGATATATTTT,CAARAALIYF
-,-,TRBV11-2,TRBJ2-5,TGTGCCAGCAGCTTTATTAGGGGTCCGGGGGTGGGGGCCCAGTACTTC,CASSFIRGPGVGAQYF
-,once,TRBV13,TRBJ2-1,TGTGCCAGCAGCTTAGACTCGGAGCAGTTCTTC,CASSLDSEQFF
TRBD2,-,TRBV3-1/TRBV3-2,TRBJ2-1,TGTGCCAGCAACAGCGGGAGGGGACTCTACAATGAGCAGTTCTTC,CASNSGRGLYNEQFF
TRBD1,few,TRBV28,TRBJ1-4,TGTGCCAGCAGTCTACCGGGACAGGCGAATGAAAAACTGTTTTTT,CASSLPGQANEKLFF
TRBD2,-,TRBV27,TRBJ2-1,TGTGCCAGCAGTTTATTGAGACTAGCGGACAATGAGCAGTTCTTC,CASSLLRLADNEQFF
TRBD2,once,TRBV28,TRBJ2-5,TGTGCCAGCAGGGGACTAGCGCTAGGGGAGACCCAGTACTTC,CASRGLALGETQYF
-,-,TRBV19,TRBJ1-3,TGTGCCAGTAGTATAAGCTCTGGAAACACCATATATTTT,CASSISSGNTIYF
-,-,TRBV5-4,TRBJ2-3,TGTGCCAGCAGCCCCGGACTAGGGGGAAGCACAGATACGCAGTATTTT,CASSPGLGGSTDTQYF
-,few,TRBV28,TRBJ2-2,TGTGCCAGCAACATTTGGAACAGGGAGCTGTTTTTT,CASNIWNRELFF
-,-,TRBV15,TRBJ1-6,TGTGCCACCAGCAGAGTTAGCCAAACTTCACCCCTCCACTTT,CATSRVSQTSPLHF
-,-,TRBV9,TRBJ1-5,TGTGCCAGCAGCGAGGGACGAAATCAGCCCCAGCATTTT,CASSEGRNQPQHF
TRBD1,-,TRBV14,TRBJ2-1,TGTGCCAGCAGCCAAGATGGAGGCAGGGGGCGCGTTGAGCAGTTCTTC,CASSQDGGRGRVEQFF
-,once,TRBV9,TRBJ1-1,TGTGCCAGCCATAGTACCAGCAACACTGAAGCTTTCTTT,CASHSTSNTEAFF
-,-,TRBV5-1,TRBJ1-1,TGCGCCAGCAGCCTGAGGGGGGCTGCGGACACTGAAGCTTTCTTT,CASSLRGAADTEAFF
-,once,TRBV4-1,TRBJ2-7,TGCGCCAGCAGCCAAGTCAGGGCGGCGCCCTACGAGCAGTACTTC,CASSQVRAAPYEQYF
-,-,TRBV9,TRBJ1-2,TGTGCCAGCAGCGTAGCGGCGGGCGGCTACACCTTC,CASSVAAGGYTF
-,-,TRBV20-1,TRBJ2-1,TGCAGTGCTAGTCAGGACCCCGGTCGGGACCTCAACGAGGGTGAGCAGTTCTTC,CSASQDPGRDLNEGEQFF
-,once,TRBV27,TRBJ1-1,TGTGCCAGCAGTTCAGGTTTCATGAACACTGAAGCTTTCTTT,CASSSGFMNTEAFF
-,-,TRBV6-5,TRBJ1-1,TGTGCCAGCAGTCTGGGAATGATCTACCAAGCTTTCTTT,CASSLGMIYQAFF
-,-,TRBV9,TRBJ2-7,TGTGCCAGCAGCGGCGAACCCTCCTACGAGCAGTACTTC,CASSGEPSYEQYF